These 4 T cell receptor beta chains share one sample of origin, sequenced in a study of T cell changes during pregnancy in multiple sclerosis. Sequencing was performed with immunoSEQ multiplex PCR; in TCRdb, only in-frame clones are kept and a portion is missing. Found here are about 69,000 clones, roughly 92% of them singletons; the top ten hold 1.5% to 2.5%. Sample: peripheral blood, taken in the third trimester of pregnancy. These receptors all come from a female donor in good health, enrolled as a control in a pregnancy study.

As to this clone: A junction boundary mismatches the germline segment, possibly from a read error. The chain recombines TRBV5-1 with TRBJ2-5, with a weak D call TRBD2 (6 bases). The CDR3 sequence is 14 residues long. Germline V gene data show CDR1 as SGHRS and CDR2 as YFSETQ. The CDR3 nucleotides are TGCGCCAGCAACTTGAGCGGGTGGAGCGAGACCCAGTACTTC. This gives the protein CASNLSGWSETQYF.

The J gene is TRBJ2-3, the V gene TRBV4-2; 12 nucleotides align to TRBD2. J gave up 2 bases and V 0 bases, and 6 bases lay outside the gene matches. The length of the CDR3 is 18 residues. Germline loops: CDR1 LGHNA, CDR2 YNFKEQ. For the CDR3, the DNA is TGTGCCAGCAGCCAAGATCAAGGACTAGCGGGACCCACAGATACGCAGTATTTT. Translating it yields CASSQDQGLAGPTDTQYF.

The chain is built from TRBV5-8 and TRBJ2-7, with 8 bases identical to TRBD2. The CDR3 spans 15 residues. V gave up 4 bases and J gave up 5 bases; unmatched junction bases: 11. Germline V gene sequence: CDR1 SGHTS, CDR2 YDEGEE. The CDR3 DNA follows: TGTGCCAGCAGCCTACTGCGGGGGGTTCGCAACGAGCAGTACTTC. Translating gives CASSLLRGVRNEQYF.

The chain employs TRBV5-6 and TRBJ1-3; no clear D. CDR3 length equals 15 residues. Germline V gene data show CDR1 as SGHDT and CDR2 as YYEEEE. V gave up 5 bases and J gave up 7 bases, with 19 bases separating them. CDR3 nucleotide sequence: TGTGCCAGCAGGGTTGCGGCGAACTTCGGGAACACCATATATTTT. Protein: CASRVAANFGNTIYF.